A selection of T cell receptor beta chains follows, all from one sample in a study of early T cells in non-severe SARS-CoV-2 infection. One entry per CDR3 protein, called by TCRdb with MiXCR from the 5' RACE reads. Of around 62,000 distinct CDR3 sequences in the sample, just under 5% are singletons; the top ten hold approximately 5.4%. The specimen was whole blood. These receptors came from an adult who was a healthcare worker with PCR-confirmed SARS-CoV-2 infection or an uninfected control (not recorded which). Both conserved end residues are part of each CDR3. The order of the fields is CDR3 length, D gene, clone size, J gene, V gene, CDR3 DNA, CDR3 protein. D genes are given only for firm matches. Clone size, where shown, is once, few, many, or a class for clones that have expanded.

len: 16
d_gene: -
abundance: many
j_gene: TRBJ2-2
v_gene: TRBV24-1
CDR3nt: TGTGCCACCAGTGATTTAGTGGGTTCGAACACCGGGGAGCTGTTTTTT
CDR3aa: CATSDLVGSNTGELFF

len: 16
d_gene: TRBD2
abundance: many
j_gene: TRBJ2-2
v_gene: TRBV5-4
CDR3nt: TGTGCCAGCAGCGCGCGGACTAGCGGAAACACCGGGGAGCTGTTTTTT
CDR3aa: CASSARTSGNTGELFF

len: 15
d_gene: -
abundance: few
j_gene: TRBJ2-3
v_gene: TRBV11-2
CDR3nt: TGTGCCAGCAGCTTAGCGCAGACTAGCACAGATACGCAGTATTTT
CDR3aa: CASSLAQTSTDTQYF

len: 16
d_gene: TRBD1
abundance: few
j_gene: TRBJ2-7
v_gene: TRBV5-4
CDR3nt: TGTGCCAGCAGCCCAGGGGGCCCCTTGGGGTACTACGAGCAGTACTTC
CDR3aa: CASSPGGPLGYYEQYF

len: 12
d_gene: -
abundance: few
j_gene: TRBJ1-2
v_gene: TRBV20-1
CDR3nt: TGCAGTGCTGCAGAGGGTTACTATGGCTACACCTTC
CDR3aa: CSAAEGYYGYTF

len: 13
d_gene: -
abundance: few
j_gene: TRBJ1-1
v_gene: TRBV20-1
CDR3nt: TGCAGTGCTCAAGGGGCTTCGAACACTGAAGCTTTCTTT
CDR3aa: CSAQGASNTEAFF

len: 14
d_gene: -
abundance: few
j_gene: TRBJ2-1
v_gene: TRBV7-9
CDR3nt: TGTGCCAGCAGCTTATCTGGACCCTACAATGAGCAGTTCTTC
CDR3aa: CASSLSGPYNEQFF

len: 14
d_gene: -
abundance: -
j_gene: TRBJ1-4
v_gene: TRBV27
CDR3nt: TGTGCCAGCAGTTTATATGGGGGCCGGGAAAAACTGTTTTTT
CDR3aa: CASSLYGGREKLFF

len: 16
d_gene: -
abundance: many
j_gene: TRBJ2-6
v_gene: TRBV10-2
CDR3nt: TGCGCCAGTGGGGGCGGAGCGAGCTCTGGGGCCAACGTCCTGACTTTC
CDR3aa: CASGGGASSGANVLTF

len: 14
d_gene: TRBD1
abundance: many
j_gene: TRBJ2-7
v_gene: TRBV18
CDR3nt: TGTGCCAGCTCTCACGGGACAGGGCGTCGTGAGCAGTACTTC
CDR3aa: CASSHGTGRREQYF

len: 18
d_gene: -
abundance: -
j_gene: TRBJ2-7
v_gene: TRBV1
CDR3nt: TGCACCAGCAGCCAAGATCCCAGGGGGCGCGCAGGGACTGAGGAGCAGTACTTC
CDR3aa: CTSSQDPRGRAGTEEQYF

len: 14
d_gene: TRBD2
abundance: few
j_gene: TRBJ2-1
v_gene: TRBV29-1
CDR3nt: TGCAGCGTTGGGCCCAGCGGGGGCTACAATGAGCAGTTCTTC
CDR3aa: CSVGPSGGYNEQFF

len: 15
d_gene: -
abundance: few
j_gene: TRBJ1-1
v_gene: TRBV20-1
CDR3nt: TGCAGTGCTAGAGATCTACGGGCGTCGAACACTGAAGCTTTCTTT
CDR3aa: CSARDLRASNTEAFF

len: 14
d_gene: -
abundance: many
j_gene: TRBJ1-1
v_gene: TRBV7-9
CDR3nt: TGTGCCAGCAGCTTAGGAGGCTGGGGGACTGAAGCTTTCTTT
CDR3aa: CASSLGGWGTEAFF

len: 18
d_gene: TRBD1
abundance: few
j_gene: TRBJ1-2
v_gene: TRBV20-1
CDR3nt: TGCAGTGCTAGGATTCTGGACAGGGGACGTTCAACTAACTATGGCTACACCTTC
CDR3aa: CSARILDRGRSTNYGYTF

len: 12
d_gene: -
abundance: many
j_gene: TRBJ1-4
v_gene: TRBV20-1
CDR3nt: TGCAGTGCTAGAGATATGGGGGAAAAACTGTTTTTT
CDR3aa: CSARDMGEKLFF

len: 16
d_gene: -
abundance: -
j_gene: TRBJ2-7
v_gene: TRBV4-2
CDR3nt: TGTGCCAGCAGCCAACTCCCCCCCGATACCTCCTACGAGCAGTACTTC
CDR3aa: CASSQLPPDTSYEQYF

len: 15
d_gene: -
abundance: few
j_gene: TRBJ2-1
v_gene: TRBV7-2
CDR3nt: TGTGCCAGCAGCGCTTACGGGACACTGTACAATGAGCAGTTCTTC
CDR3aa: CASSAYGTLYNEQFF

len: 13
d_gene: -
abundance: many
j_gene: TRBJ2-3
v_gene: TRBV19
CDR3nt: TGTGCCAGTAGTATCGCTGGGGCGGGTACGCAGTATTTT
CDR3aa: CASSIAGAGTQYF

len: 15
d_gene: -
abundance: -
j_gene: TRBJ2-7
v_gene: TRBV5-4
CDR3nt: TGTGCCAGCAGCTTGGAGGTCGGACCACTCTACGAGCAGTACTTC
CDR3aa: CASSLEVGPLYEQYF

len: 18
d_gene: TRBD2
abundance: many
j_gene: TRBJ2-1
v_gene: TRBV20-1
CDR3nt: TGCAGTGCTAGCTCTAGCGGGGGATCACTAAGGGTAGGCAATGAGCAGTTCTTC
CDR3aa: CSASSSGGSLRVGNEQFF

len: 13
d_gene: -
abundance: many
j_gene: TRBJ2-1
v_gene: TRBV29-1
CDR3nt: TGCAGCGCACGGACCGCCCCCTACAATGAGCAGTTCTTC
CDR3aa: CSARTAPYNEQFF

len: 13
d_gene: -
abundance: many
j_gene: TRBJ1-1
v_gene: TRBV5-1
CDR3nt: TGCGCCAGCAGGGCGGACAGCGACACTGAAGCTTTCTTT
CDR3aa: CASRADSDTEAFF

len: 15
d_gene: TRBD1
abundance: few
j_gene: TRBJ1-5
v_gene: TRBV28
CDR3nt: TGTGCCAGCAGTTTCACAGGGGGTCTCAATCAGCCCCAGCATTTT
CDR3aa: CASSFTGGLNQPQHF

len: 14
d_gene: -
abundance: many
j_gene: TRBJ2-1
v_gene: TRBV7-2
CDR3nt: TGTGCCAGCAGCTTAGGGACCGAGTACAATGAGCAGTTCTTC
CDR3aa: CASSLGTEYNEQFF

len: 13
d_gene: -
abundance: few
j_gene: TRBJ2-5
v_gene: TRBV20-1
CDR3nt: TGCAGTGCTAGAGAGGGATCCCAAGAGACCCAGTACTTC
CDR3aa: CSAREGSQETQYF

len: 14
d_gene: -
abundance: many
j_gene: TRBJ2-5
v_gene: TRBV5-1
CDR3nt: TGCGCCAGCAGCTTCGGACAGATCCAAGAGACCCAGTACTTC
CDR3aa: CASSFGQIQETQYF

len: 15
d_gene: -
abundance: many
j_gene: TRBJ2-6
v_gene: TRBV6-2/TRBV6-3
CDR3nt: TGTGCCAGCAGTTACTCCGGGGTCGGGGCCAACGTCCTGACTTTC
CDR3aa: CASSYSGVGANVLTF

len: 15
d_gene: -
abundance: few
j_gene: TRBJ2-1
v_gene: TRBV5-5
CDR3nt: TGTGCCAGCAGCTACTCCGGGACACTTTACAATGAGCAGTTCTTC
CDR3aa: CASSYSGTLYNEQFF

len: 17
d_gene: -
abundance: -
j_gene: TRBJ2-3
v_gene: TRBV20-1
CDR3nt: TGCAGTGCTAGGGGGGCGACTAGCCGGAGCAGCACAGATACGCAGTATTTT
CDR3aa: CSARGATSRSSTDTQYF

len: 14
d_gene: TRBD1
abundance: many
j_gene: TRBJ1-1
v_gene: TRBV6-6
CDR3nt: TGTGCCAGCAGTTACGAAGGGGGCTTTACTGAAGCTTTCTTT
CDR3aa: CASSYEGGFTEAFF

len: 14
d_gene: -
abundance: many
j_gene: TRBJ1-4
v_gene: TRBV20-1
CDR3nt: TGCAGTGCTAGAGATGCAGGGTACAGAGGAAAACTGTTTTTT
CDR3aa: CSARDAGYRGKLFF

len: 14
d_gene: TRBD1
abundance: -
j_gene: TRBJ2-7
v_gene: TRBV19
CDR3nt: TGTGCCACTACAAAGGGGGCAGCTTCCTACGAGCAGTACTTC
CDR3aa: CATTKGAASYEQYF

len: 15
d_gene: TRBD2
abundance: many
j_gene: TRBJ2-3
v_gene: TRBV4-2
CDR3nt: TGTGCCAGCAGAGGAGTTAGGGAGGGGACAGATACGCAGTATTTT
CDR3aa: CASRGVREGTDTQYF

len: 14
d_gene: TRBD1
abundance: -
j_gene: TRBJ1-3
v_gene: TRBV12-3/TRBV12-4
CDR3nt: TGTGCCAGCATTACCGGACAGGGAGTAAACACCATATATTTT
CDR3aa: CASITGQGVNTIYF

len: 15
d_gene: TRBD1
abundance: -
j_gene: TRBJ2-7
v_gene: TRBV6-5
CDR3nt: TGTGCCAGCAGTTACACGGGACAGGGGGCATACGAGGAGTACTTC
CDR3aa: CASSYTGQGAYEEYF

len: 15
d_gene: -
abundance: many
j_gene: TRBJ2-7
v_gene: TRBV3-1
CDR3nt: TGTGCCAGCAGCCAAGATTTCTTACGCTCCTACGAGCAGTACTTC
CDR3aa: CASSQDFLRSYEQYF

len: 15
d_gene: -
abundance: many
j_gene: TRBJ2-6
v_gene: TRBV10-3
CDR3nt: TGTGCCATCAGTGAGCCTTCTCGTGGGGCCAACGTCCTGACTTTC
CDR3aa: CAISEPSRGANVLTF

len: 15
d_gene: -
abundance: few
j_gene: TRBJ2-7
v_gene: TRBV20-1
CDR3nt: TGCAGTGCGTCGGCCGACCTAGCGTCGTCCTACGAGCAGTACTTC
CDR3aa: CSASADLASSYEQYF

len: 20
d_gene: TRBD1
abundance: -
j_gene: TRBJ2-1
v_gene: TRBV5-4
CDR3nt: TGTGCCAGCAGCTTGGGGGGCAGGGGGCGATCCATGAGCTCCTACAATGAGCAGTTCTTC
CDR3aa: CASSLGGRGRSMSSYNEQFF

len: 15
d_gene: TRBD1
abundance: -
j_gene: TRBJ2-7
v_gene: TRBV15
CDR3nt: TGTGCCACCAGCAGAGCCCCGGGACAGCCATACGAGCAGTACTTC
CDR3aa: CATSRAPGQPYEQYF